This note documents a single TCR beta chain sequence. The antigen is not known. The entry originates in a study of T cell responses to AZD1222 COVID-19 vaccine. General study results and limits: Reportedly, close to half of spike-specific TCRs are directed against unmutated variant regions. Receipt of two AZD1222 doses was followed by a rise in Spike-specific TCR breadth and depth. Spike regions recognized by vaccine-associated CD4 TCRs spanned the protein, led by 160-218 and 743-854.

Only in-frame clones appear in the TCRdb table, and some are missing; sequencing was by immunoSEQ multiplex PCR. There are fewer than 150,000 clones in the sample; 80% to 90% occur only once, and 9.5% lies in the top ten. The CDR3 is made up of 14 amino acids. Germline V CDR1 and CDR2: SGHAT, FQDESV (reference sequence). Trimming shortened V by 5 bases and J by 0 bases, and 8 bases separated the two germline ends. Sequences were derived from peripheral blood, sampled 28 days after the second AZD1222 dose. This chain joins TRBV11-1 and TRBJ1-3; D not certain. The TCR comes from an adult who received the AZD1222 COVID-19 vaccine. CDR3 sequence (DNA): TGTGCCAGCAGCGGACGGCTCTCTGGAAACACCATATATTTT. Translating it yields CASSGRLSGNTIYF.